This TCR beta chain was identified in a study of cytomegalovirus exposure and HLA in healthy donors. PCR primers comprised 60 Vbeta and 13 Jbeta primers. Repertoires were generated with immunoSEQ multiplex PCR, while TCRdb's copy carries only in-frame clones and drops some. The sample holds more than 100,000 clones, about 80% seen once. Study findings and constraints: In presence/absence analyses, roughly uniform sequencing depth across donors was assumed.

With respect to this clone: The antigen remains undetermined.

At collection, donors were nominally healthy, but unrecorded immune exposures were probable. Germline assignment: CDR1 MNHNY and CDR2 SVGAGI (reference sequence). The CDR3 sequence is 13 residues long. V lost 7 bases to trimming and J lost 3 bases, with 13 bases between them. The rearrangement uses TRBV6-6 and TRBJ2-7; D possibly corresponds to TRBD1 (6 bases). Sample: PBMCs. This clonotype originated in a female donor in good health and CMV-seropositive. The CDR3 nucleotides read TGTGCCAGCAATATCAACAGGGACTACGAGCAGTACTTC. Residues: CASNINRDYEQYF.